This T cell receptor beta chain was retrieved from a study of T cell clones after liver transplantation. Study background: Samples came from ITN030ST, which attempted immunosuppression withdrawal within 2 years of liver transplantation. TCRbeta sequencing after a pre-transplant mixed lymphocyte reaction identified graft-donor-reactive clones, later tracked in post-transplant blood.

Sequenced by immunoSEQ multiplex PCR; TCRdb stores in-frame clones only, minus some. Among 70,000 or so clones, around 92% were seen once, and the ten largest hold less than 1%. Germline trimming cut 0 bases from V and 6 bases from J; bases unmatched to any gene: 7. This CDR3 contains 17 residues. Germline V gene sequence: CDR1 SGHRS, CDR2 YFSETQ. This chain joins TRBV5-1 and TRBJ2-4; TRBD2 matches 12 bases. The source is a human patient who received a liver transplant. Among the T cells, some may be from the graft donor. The sequencing here drew on CD4+ T cells from blood, taken less than 27 months after liver transplant. In DNA, the CDR3 is TGCGCCAGCAGCTTGGGCCCGACTAGCGGGAGTGCAAACATTCAGTACTTC. Translated: CASSLGPTSGSANIQYF.